One sample yielded the 11 T cell receptor beta chains listed below, sequenced in a study of T cells in Graves' hyperthyroidism and ophthalmopathy. Amplification of TCR beta CDR3 regions was performed using RNA transcripts as template. TCR CDR3 underwent first-round RT-PCR with the HTBI primer set. TCRdb passed the multiplex PCR reads through MiXCR, listing each CDR3 protein once. The profile shows 370,000 or so distinct CDR3 sequences, 15% to 17% of them singletons. Sequencing was done on a sample of blood. The receptors were gathered from a young woman with Graves' hyperthyroidism that later progressed to Graves' ophthalmopathy.

J is TRBJ2-5 and V is TRBV7-2, with D possibly being TRBD1 or TRBD2 (5 bases each). The CDR3 has 14 residues. Germline assignment: CDR1 SGHTA and CDR2 FQGNSA. Trimming removed 1 base at V and 1 base at J, with 7 bases between. The CDR3 reads CASSLVGPQETQYF. CDR3 nucleotides: TGTGCCAGCAGCTTAGTGGGACCCCAAGAGACCCAGTACTTC.

This clonotype has at least ten counts. The gene calls are TRBV5-1 and TRBJ2-3, with 7 positions matching TRBD2. Germline values: CDR1 SGHRS, CDR2 YFSETQ. The J segment lost 4 bases and the V segment lost 2 bases, leaving 4 bases of the junction unmatched. The CDR3 has 14 residues. CDR3 in amino acids: CASSFASGSDTQYF. The CDR3 coding sequence is TGCGCCAGCAGCTTCGCTAGCGGATCAGATACGCAGTATTTT.

This clonotype has a count of ten or more. The chain is built from TRBV2 and TRBJ1-1; D gene unclear. V lost 4 bases to trimming and J lost 3 bases, with 9 bases between them. Per germline, CDR1 SNHLY and CDR2 FYNNEI. The CDR3 loop spans 13 amino acids. The CDR3 DNA reads TGTGCCAGCAGTGGGGGTGGGTACACTGAAGCTTTCTTT. Residues: CASSGGGYTEAFF.

The rearrangement links TRBV18 to TRBJ2-1; D might be TRBD2 (6 bases). V was cut by 4 bases and J by 0 bases, with 13 bases left in between. The CDR3 is 16 amino acids. From germline, CDR1 is KGHSH and CDR2 LQKENI. The CDR3 sequence: CASSQTAGSSYNEQFF. The CDR3 DNA sequence: TGTGCCAGCTCACAGACTGCGGGATCCTCCTACAATGAGCAGTTCTTC.

This clonotype was seen at least ten times. The V gene is TRBV28, the J gene TRBJ2-5; tentative D call: TRBD1 (6 bases). Germline V CDR1 and CDR2: MDHEN, SYDVKM. The V end lost 3 bases, the J end lost 1 base, and 15 bases lay between the germline ends. The CDR3 is made up of 16 amino acids. The CDR3 spells CASSFSQEGVQETQYF. CDR3 bases: TGTGCCAGCAGTTTTAGCCAAGAGGGGGTCCAAGAGACCCAGTACTTC.

V and J are TRBV3-1 and TRBJ2-1; TRBD2 matches 13 bases. There are 16 residues in the CDR3. The V and J ends lost 6 bases and 1 base, in that order; junction bases with no gene match: 3. Germline V CDR1 and CDR2: LGHDT, YNNKEL (reference sequence). The CDR3 is CASSRTSGRSYNEQFF. CDR3 DNA sequence: TGTGCCAGCAGTCGGACTAGCGGGAGATCCTACAATGAGCAGTTCTTC.

This chain uses TRBV7-9 with TRBJ1-3; the D gene is possibly TRBD1 (5 bases). V was trimmed by 1 base and J by 2 bases, leaving 9 bases between them. The CDR3 has 15 amino acids. The germline gives CDR1 SEHNR, CDR2 FQNEAQ (reference sequence). Here the CDR3 DNA reads TGTGCCAGCAGCTTAGGCTCCAGGGCTGGAAACACCATATATTTT. Amino acid sequence: CASSLGSRAGNTIYF. Full variable domain (missing parts from reference TRBV7-9 and TRBJ1-3): DTGVSQNPRHKITKRGQNVTFRCDPISEHNRLYWYRQTLGQGPEFLTYFQNEAQLEKSRLLSDRFSAERPKGSFSTLEIQRTEQGDSAMYLCASSLGSRAGNTIYFGEGSWLTVV.

This clonotype was seen many times. V gene TRBV28 combines with J gene TRBJ1-4, with no clear D. V was clipped by 3 bases and J by 4 bases, with 12 bases between them. CDR3 length: 15 amino acids. The V gene's germline CDR1 is MDHEN and CDR2 SYDVKM. CDR3 nucleotides: TGTGCCAGCAGTTTGGCCTTAAGCGGTAATGAAAAACTGTTTTTT. As protein: CASSLALSGNEKLFF.

This chain connects TRBV6-1 to TRBJ2-5; 8 nucleotides line up with TRBD1. Trimming removed 6 bases from V and 4 bases from J; junction bases left unmatched: 7. Germline V CDR1 and CDR2: MNHNS, SASEGT. The CDR3 covers 14 residues. The CDR3 nucleotides read TGTGCCAGCAGCCCGGGACAGGCGCCAGAGACCCAGTACTTC. This sequence encodes CASSPGQAPETQYF.

The rearrangement uses TRBV4-3 and TRBJ2-3, with TRBD2 matching 11 bases. Germline CDR1 LGHNA, CDR2 YSLEER. J gave up 1 base and V 5 bases, and 17 bases lay outside the gene matches. The CDR3 runs 20 residues. The CDR3 region has the DNA TGCGCCAGCAGCAGGGGACTAGCGGAGGGACCGTACCAACGCACAGATACGCAGTATTTT. This sequence encodes CASSRGLAEGPYQRTDTQYF.

Comment on this clonotype: With a much larger clone just one base away, this may be a read error. V usage is TRBV28 and J usage is TRBJ2-1; TRBD2 is a possible D gene (6 bases). V lost 5 bases, J lost 0 bases, and 14 bases lay in between. Germline lookup yields CDR1 MDHEN and CDR2 SYDVKM. There are 16 residues in the CDR3. As DNA, the CDR3 is TGTGCCAGCAGTGAAACTAGCTGGGGCTCCTACAATGAGCAGTTCTTC. Protein sequence: CASSETSWGSYNEQFF.